Detailed here is one T cell receptor (beta chain). This CDR3 contains 14 residues. Germline CDR1 is SGHAT and CDR2 is FQNNGV. V was pared by 5 bases and J by 11 bases, with 16 bases between. This sample stems from a study of blood T cell repertoires in COVID-19. Authors' data handling: Quantification of nucleated cells was approximated via reference gene primer amplification. Assay: immunoSEQ multiplex PCR; the TCRdb copy retains only in-frame clones and omits some. Clone size and V and J calls were adopted from that table, with D and trimming inferred from the DNA. The sample shows 50,000 or so clones, roughly 76% of them seen only once.

The chain couples TRBV11-2 to TRBJ1-6, with D possibly matching TRBD1 (5 bases). The TCR comes from a woman in her sixties or seventies with acute or convalescent COVID-19. The source material was peripheral blood. The CDR3 nucleotides are TGTGCCAGCAGCGATACCTCAGGGCAGACACCCCTCCACTTT. Residues: CASSDTSGQTPLHF.